The 8 T cell receptor beta chains below all came from one sample that was sequenced in a study of blood T cell repertoires in COVID-19. The data were produced by immunoSEQ multiplex PCR, yet TCRdb's version contains in-frame clones alone and is incomplete. The sample consists of 70,000 to 85,000 clones, 65% to 85% of them appearing once. The sample consisted of peripheral blood. The receptors were sampled from a man older than 75 with active or convalescent COVID-19.

This rearrangement joins TRBV30 to TRBJ1-5; D not resolved. V was clipped by 0 bases and J by 6 bases, with 9 bases between them. This CDR3 has 13 amino acids. In germline, CDR1 is GTSNPN, CDR2 SVGIG (reference sequence). CDR3 nucleotides: TGTGCCTGGAGTGTAGCATACTCTCAGCCCCAGCATTTT. Protein product: CAWSVAYSQPQHF.

The chain couples TRBV19 to TRBJ2-3; 7 nucleotides align to TRBD2. The V and J ends lost 5 bases and 1 base, in that order; junction bases with no gene match: 6. The germline CDR1 and CDR2 sequences are LNHDA and SQIVND (reference sequence). This CDR3 comprises 15 residues. DNA for the CDR3: TGTGCCAGTAGTCCCAGCGGGGCTGGCACAGATACGCAGTATTTT. Its translation is CASSPSGAGTDTQYF.

The chain employs TRBV7-2 and TRBJ1-2; TRBD1 agrees at 9 bases. V gave up 3 bases and J gave up 4 bases; unmatched junction bases: 15. This CDR3 contains 18 residues. CDR1 is SGHTA, CDR2 FQGNSA, per germline. The CDR3 here is CASSLEPYRTGVAYGYTF. The CDR3 DNA follows: TGTGCCAGCAGCTTGGAGCCTTATAGGACAGGGGTAGCCTATGGCTACACCTTC.

The chain combines TRBV3-1 (or the pseudogene TRBV3-2) with TRBJ1-3, with 9 bases that match TRBD1. This CDR3 is built from 13 residues. V shed 5 bases and J 10 bases; nucleotides not matched to a gene: 6. Germline V gene sequence: CDR1 LGHDT, CDR2 YNNKEL (reference sequence). The CDR3: CASSSPGQGTIYF. The CDR3 nucleotides are TGTGCCAGCAGCTCTCCGGGACAGGGAACCATATATTTT.

V is TRBV7-2 and J is TRBJ1-1, with D unresolved. V was pared by 2 bases and J by 0 bases, with 7 bases between. The V gene's germline CDR1 is SGHTA and CDR2 FQGNSA. The CDR3 spans 14 residues. The DNA for the CDR3 is TGTGCCAGCAGCTTAAGGCAGGTGAACACTGAAGCTTTCTTT. It translates to CASSLRQVNTEAFF.

This sequence joins TRBV18 and TRBJ2-2; possibly TRBD2 for D (6 bases). There are 16 residues in the CDR3. Germline CDR1 KGHSH, CDR2 LQKENI. V lost 3 bases, J lost 0 bases, and 11 bases lay in between. The CDR3 sequence is CASSPSRGTNTGELFF. CDR3 nucleotide sequence: TGTGCCAGCTCACCCTCGCGGGGTACGAACACCGGGGAGCTGTTTTTT.

This chain joins TRBV6-5 and TRBJ1-2; TRBD1 is a possible D gene (5 bases). V was trimmed by 8 bases and J by 4 bases, leaving 8 bases between them. CDR3 length equals 11 residues. The germline CDR1 and CDR2 sequences are MNHEY and SVGAGI. The CDR3 region has the DNA TGTGCCAGCGGGGACTTCTATGGCTACACCTTC. Encoded protein: CASGDFYGYTF.

As regards this clone: The junction differs from germline at one of its ends, possibly a read error. V gene TRBV3-1 (or the pseudogene TRBV3-2) combines with J gene TRBJ1-1; no clear D gene. This CDR3 contains 17 residues. Germline CDR1 LGHDT, CDR2 YNNKEL (reference sequence). The CDR3 protein is CASTQNPLSYANTEAFF. The CDR3 region has the DNA TGTGCCAGCACCCAAAACCCCCTTAGTTACGCGAACACTGAAGCTTTCTTT.